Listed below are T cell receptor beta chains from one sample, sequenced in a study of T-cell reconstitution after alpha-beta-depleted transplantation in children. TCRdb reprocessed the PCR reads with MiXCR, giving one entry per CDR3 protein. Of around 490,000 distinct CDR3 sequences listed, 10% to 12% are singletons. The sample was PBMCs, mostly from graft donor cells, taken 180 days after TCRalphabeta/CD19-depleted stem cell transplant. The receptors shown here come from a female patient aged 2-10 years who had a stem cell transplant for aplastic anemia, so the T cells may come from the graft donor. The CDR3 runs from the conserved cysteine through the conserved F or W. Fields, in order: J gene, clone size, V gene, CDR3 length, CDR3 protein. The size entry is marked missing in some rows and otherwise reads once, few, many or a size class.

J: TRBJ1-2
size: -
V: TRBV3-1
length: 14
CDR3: CASSPLDNYYGYTF

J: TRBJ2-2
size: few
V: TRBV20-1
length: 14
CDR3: CSASASGGTGELFF

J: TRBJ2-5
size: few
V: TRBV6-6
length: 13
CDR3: CASNTRGEQTQYF

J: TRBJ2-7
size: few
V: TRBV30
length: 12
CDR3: CAWSGERGEQYF

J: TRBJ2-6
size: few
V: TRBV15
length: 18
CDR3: CATSSFGLAGGLNVVLTF

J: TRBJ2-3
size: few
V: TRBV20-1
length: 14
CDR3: CSARARTPPDTQYF

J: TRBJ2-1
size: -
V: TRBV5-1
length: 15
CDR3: CASSRTRGGYNEQFF

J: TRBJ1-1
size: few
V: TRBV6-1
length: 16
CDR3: CASSPGDRKANTEAFF

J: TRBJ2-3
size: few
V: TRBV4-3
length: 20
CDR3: CASSQVPSRTGQGFTDTQYF

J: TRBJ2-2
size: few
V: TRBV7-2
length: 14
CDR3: CASSLGGWPGELFF

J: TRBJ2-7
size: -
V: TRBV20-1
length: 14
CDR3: CSGEATGGKYEQYF

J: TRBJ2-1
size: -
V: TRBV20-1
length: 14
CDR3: CSATTSGRAGEQFF

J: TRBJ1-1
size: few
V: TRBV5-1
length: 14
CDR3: CASSLRQENTEAFF

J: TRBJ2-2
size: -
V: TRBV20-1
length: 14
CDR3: CSARDLALTGELFF

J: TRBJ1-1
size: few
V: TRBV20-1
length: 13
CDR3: CSARRQVNTEAFF

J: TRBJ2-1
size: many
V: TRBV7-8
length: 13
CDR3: CASSSDGGDEQFF

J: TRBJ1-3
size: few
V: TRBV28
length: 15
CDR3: CASSRPGDSGNTIYF

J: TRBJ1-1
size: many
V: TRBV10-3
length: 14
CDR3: CAIGLNRGGTEAFF

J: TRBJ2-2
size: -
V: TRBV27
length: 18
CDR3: CASSPRASSGRGTGELFF

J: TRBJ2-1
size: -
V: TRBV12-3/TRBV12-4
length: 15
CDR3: CASSQGQMVYAEQFF

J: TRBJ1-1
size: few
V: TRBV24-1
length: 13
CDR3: CATSDRGEVGAFF